One sample yielded the 32 T cell receptor beta chains listed below, sequenced in a study of Ad26.COV2.S vaccination and SARS-CoV-2 variants. Profiled with immunoSEQ multiplex PCR; TCRdb holds only in-frame clones, not every one. The sample contains roughly 380,000 clones, around 83% of which appear only once. As for treatment: around 19 received Ad26.COV2.S at low or high dose, single or two shots; about five received placebo; per-sample allocation not given. Vaccine and placebo recipients were sampled on day 63 after the first injection. The source was peripheral blood, collected in a trial of Ad26.COV2.S vaccine versus placebo. Source of these receptors: a person between 18 and 65 years old who received the Ad26.COV2.S COVID-19 vaccine or a placebo.

The V gene is TRBV4-3, the J gene TRBJ2-1, with TRBD1 matching over 7 bases. Looked up from germline, CDR1 is LGHNA and CDR2 is YSLEER. Germline trimming cut 4 bases from V and 3 bases from J; bases unmatched to any gene: 12. CDR3 length: 17 residues. The CDR3, as DNA: TGCGCCAGCAGCCCAGGGCCCGAGGGACAGATCTACAATGAGCAGTTCTTC. Translating it yields CASSPGPEGQIYNEQFF.

This clone was detected a few times. CDR3 region: CAWSVPRGGNQPQHF. CDR3 DNA sequence: TGTGCCTGGAGTGTACCCAGGGGTGGGAATCAGCCCCAGCATTTT. The chain employs TRBV30 and TRBJ1-5; D may be TRBD1 (6 bases). Germline V gives CDR1 GTSNPN, CDR2 SVGIG (reference sequence). This CDR3 contains 15 residues. Trimming removed 0 bases from V and 4 bases from J, with 13 bases in between.

The genes are TRBV5-6 and TRBJ2-1; D unclear. From germline, CDR1 is SGHDT and CDR2 YYEEEE. Deletions cut 6 bases from V and 1 base from J, with 8 bases between. This CDR3 spans 13 amino acids. The CDR3 protein is CASTFTSYNEQFF. The CDR3 region has the DNA TGTGCCAGCACTTTTACTTCCTACAATGAGCAGTTCTTC.

The CDR3 region is CASSLGLARTYEQYF. CDR3 coding DNA: TGTGCCAGCAGCTTGGGACTAGCGAGAACTTACGAGCAGTACTTC. The chain joins TRBV6-6 to TRBJ2-7; 10 nucleotides match TRBD2. The CDR3 consists of 15 residues. CDR1 is MNHNY, CDR2 SVGAGI, per germline (reference sequence). Trimming took 6 bases from V and 4 from J; bases not matched to a gene: 9.

The chain carries TRBV10-3 and TRBJ2-3; 14 nucleotides match TRBD2. The CDR3 spans 14 residues. V dropped 6 bases and J dropped 6; count of bases not matched to a gene: 2. Germline values: CDR1 ENHRY, CDR2 SYGVKD. Here the CDR3 reads CAIRGLAGGDTQYF. The CDR3, as DNA: TGTGCCATCAGAGGACTAGCGGGAGGCGATACGCAGTATTTT.

This chain connects TRBV7-9 to TRBJ2-3; D is undetermined. Trimming removed 1 base at V and 3 bases at J, with 11 bases between. CDR1 and CDR2 from the germline V gene are SEHNR and FQNEAQ (reference sequence). The CDR3 consists of 15 residues. The CDR3 sequence: CASSLGVYPTDTQYF. In nucleotides, the CDR3 is TGTGCCAGCAGCTTAGGAGTTTATCCTACAGATACGCAGTATTTT.

This chain uses TRBV18 with TRBJ1-1; D gene ambiguous. Deletions cut 1 base from V and 0 bases from J, with 9 bases between. Per the germline V gene, CDR1 is KGHSH and CDR2 is LQKENI. This CDR3 contains 15 residues. The CDR3 region has the DNA TGTGCCAGCTCACCACGTGGCCCTTTGAACACTGAAGCTTTCTTT. This encodes CASSPRGPLNTEAFF. The full variable domain, completed using reference TRBV18 and TRBJ1-1, is NAGVMQNPRHLVRRRGQEARLRCSPMKGHSHVYWYRQLPEEGLKFMVYLQKENIIDESGMPKERFSAEFPKEGPSILRIQQVVRGDSAAYFCASSPRGPLNTEAFFGQGTRLTVV.

V usage is TRBV19 and J usage is TRBJ1-4; a weak D match, TRBD1 (6 bases). V shed 3 bases and J shed 12 bases, with 17 bases lying between them. CDR1 is LNHDA and CDR2 is SQIVND in the germline V gene (reference sequence). This CDR3 comprises 14 residues. The CDR3 region is CASSMRGIKNELFF. The CDR3 DNA follows: TGTGCCAGTAGTATGAGGGGGATTAAGAACGAACTGTTTTTT.

This clone was recorded once. The V gene is TRBV7-9, the J gene TRBJ2-7; possibly TRBD1 for D (5 bases). Per germline, CDR1 SEHNR and CDR2 FQNEAQ (reference sequence). V lost 4 bases and J lost 3, with 16 bases in between. CDR3 length: 15 residues. The CDR3 is CASSSRDRKLYEQYF. In nucleotides, the CDR3 is TGTGCCAGCAGCTCCAGAGACAGAAAGCTCTACGAGCAGTACTTC.

The chain employs TRBV11-2 and TRBJ2-7; D is undetermined. V lost 4 bases and J 1 base, leaving 11 bases between the germline ends. Germline loops: CDR1 SGHAT, CDR2 FQNNGV. The CDR3 length is 14 residues. CDR3: CASSSHIASYEQYF. CDR3 nucleotides: TGTGCCAGCAGCTCGCATATTGCTTCCTACGAGCAGTACTTC.

This clone has just a few counts. The rearrangement links TRBV6-2 or TRBV6-3 to TRBJ2-5, with D maybe TRBD1 (6 bases). CDR1 and CDR2 from the germline V gene are MNHEY and SVGEGT. V lost 2 bases, J lost 5 bases, and 12 bases lay in between. This CDR3 region has 14 residues. The CDR3 DNA is TGTGCCAGCAGTTACCAGGGCCAGGGGGAGACCCAGTACTTC. This codes for CASSYQGQGETQYF.

The chain employs TRBV7-8 and TRBJ2-1; tentatively, D is TRBD1 or TRBD2 (5 bases each). CDR1 SGHVS and CDR2 FQNEAQ come from the germline V gene. The CDR3 is 14 amino acids. Trimming took 3 bases from V and 3 from J, leaving 9 bases between them. The CDR3 region is CASSFRDRYNEQFF. CDR3 bases: TGTGCCAGCAGCTTCAGGGACCGCTACAATGAGCAGTTCTTC.

The genes are TRBV30 and TRBJ1-5; D may be TRBD1 (5 bases). Between the trimmed V and J ends, which lost 0 bases and 0 bases, there was a span of 9 bases. This CDR3 comprises 15 residues. Germline CDR1 is GTSNPN and CDR2 is SVGIG (reference sequence). CDR3 nucleotide sequence: TGTGCCTGGAGTGTTGGGGGATCTAGCAATCAGCCCCAGCATTTT. Protein product: CAWSVGGSSNQPQHF.

The chain employs TRBV19 and TRBJ1-2; TRBD1 is a possible D gene (5 bases). Trimming removed 3 bases from V and 4 bases from J, with 9 bases in between. The CDR3 sequence is 13 residues long. Germline CDR1 LNHDA, CDR2 SQIVND (reference sequence). The CDR3 DNA reads TGTGCCAGTAGTATTGAGCAGGGCTATGGCTACACCTTC. It specifies CASSIEQGYGYTF.

CDR3 loop: CASSLESSSQPQHF. The CDR3 nucleotides read TGTGCCAGCAGCTTAGAATCGAGTTCTCAGCCCCAGCATTTT. The chain joins TRBV11-2 to TRBJ1-5, with D uncertain. Trimming pared 0 bases from V and 6 bases from J, leaving 9 bases between. This CDR3 is 14 amino acids long. Per germline, CDR1 SGHAT and CDR2 FQNNGV. The complete variable domain, with remaining parts taken from reference TRBV11-2 and TRBJ1-5, reads EAGVAQSPRYKIIEKRQSVAFWCNPISGHATLYWYQQILGQGPKLLIQFQNNGVVDDSQLPKDRFSAERLKGVDSTLKIQPAKLEDSAVYLCASSLESSSQPQHFGDGTRLSIL.

This chain uses TRBV29-1 with TRBJ2-1, with unresolved D. V shed 2 bases and J shed 0 bases, with 8 bases lying between them. The germline gives CDR1 SQVTM, CDR2 ANQGSEA. The CDR3 length is 14 residues. The DNA for the CDR3 is TGCAGCGTTGAAATCCTGAGCTCCTACAATGAGCAGTTCTTC. This encodes CSVEILSSYNEQFF.

This chain uses TRBV10-3 with TRBJ1-5; a possible D gene is TRBD1 (6 bases). This CDR3 contains 16 residues. V was pared by 1 base and J by 4 bases, with 14 bases between. Germline CDR1 reads ENHRY; CDR2 reads SYGVKD. CDR3 nucleotide sequence: TGTGCCATCAGTGAGTACGGACAGACAGAAAATCAGCCCCAGCATTTT. Its protein product is CAISEYGQTENQPQHF.

V usage is TRBV28 and J usage is TRBJ2-1; TRBD2 aligns across 13 bases. The length of the CDR3 is 16 residues. Trimming took 5 bases from V and 3 from J; bases not matched to a gene: 4. Germline CDR1 reads MDHEN; CDR2 reads SYDVKM. Written as DNA, the CDR3 is TGTGCCAGCAGTCGGACTAGCGGGGGACGCTACAATGAGCAGTTCTTC. Residues: CASSRTSGGRYNEQFF.

This chain links TRBV3-1 (or the pseudogene TRBV3-2) with TRBJ2-7; TRBD1 matches at 7 bases. The trim removed 2 bases at V and 3 bases at J, leaving 4 bases unmatched. The CDR3 has 14 amino acids. In germline, CDR1 is LGHDT, CDR2 YNNKEL (reference sequence). The CDR3 loop reads CASSQQPGGYEQYF. CDR3 nucleotides: TGTGCCAGCAGCCAACAACCAGGGGGCTACGAGCAGTACTTC.

The gene calls are TRBV6-5 and TRBJ2-7; no reliable D call. Germline V gene lookup returns CDR1 MNHEY and CDR2 SVGAGI. V lost 6 bases, J lost 6 bases, and 18 bases lay in between. This CDR3 spans 14 amino acids. CDR3 DNA: TGTGCCAGCAGCCTCGGAGATTCCCCCTCCGAGCAGTACTTC. Protein product: CASSLGDSPSEQYF.

The CDR3 loop reads CASSRGNRVSNTIYF. As DNA, the CDR3 is TGTGCCAGCAGCAGGGGAAACAGGGTTTCGAACACCATATATTTT. This chain links TRBV5-6 with TRBJ1-3; D possibly corresponds to TRBD1 (6 bases). CDR3 length equals 15 residues. CDR1 is SGHDT, CDR2 YYEEEE, per germline. V was trimmed by 4 bases and J by 7 bases, leaving 18 bases between them.

The gene calls are TRBV29-1 and TRBJ2-1; D gene uncertain. This CDR3 region has 13 residues. In germline, CDR1 is SQVTM, CDR2 ANQGSEA. The V and J ends lost 5 bases and 4 bases respectively, with 12 bases between them. The CDR3 loop is CSVSPGPYNEQFF. Here the CDR3 DNA reads TGCAGCGTTTCCCCCGGACCTTACAATGAGCAGTTCTTC.

In regard to this clone: This same CDR3 is encoded by further DNA sequences in the sample. CDR3 nucleotides: TGCGCCAGCAGCTTGGCCAATGAGCAGTTCTTC. Translated: CASSLANEQFF. The genes are TRBV5-1 and TRBJ2-1; D call uncertain. The length of the CDR3 is 11 residues. In germline, CDR1 is SGHRS, CDR2 YFSETQ. V was pared by 0 bases and J by 6 bases, with 1 base between.

The V and J genes are TRBV5-4 and TRBJ2-7, with TRBD1 matching 7 bases. Looked up from germline, CDR1 is SGHNT and CDR2 is YYREEE (reference sequence). This CDR3 is 13 amino acids long. The ends lost 2 bases at V and 6 bases at J; junction bases unmatched: 5. In nucleotides, the CDR3 is TGTGCCAGCAGCTTCCGGGACAGCTCCGAGCAGTACTTC. Translation: CASSFRDSSEQYF.

V usage is TRBV4-1 and J usage is TRBJ1-2, with D uncertain. The CDR3 consists of 15 residues. Germline V gene lookup returns CDR1 MGHRA and CDR2 YSYEKL. Trimming shortened V by 3 bases and J by 0 bases, and 11 bases separated the two germline ends. The CDR3 spells CASSQTLRSNYGYTF. In nucleotides, the CDR3 is TGCGCCAGCAGCCAGACACTCCGATCTAACTATGGCTACACCTTC.

This chain joins TRBV4-3 and TRBJ1-2; no clear D. The CDR3 loop spans 16 amino acids. Germline CDR1 is LGHNA and CDR2 is YSLEER. V was shortened by 3 bases and J by 3 bases, with 17 bases between the two germline ends. The CDR3 coding sequence is TGCGCCAGCAGCCAGGGTCCCGGGTCCATGGACTATGGCTACACCTTC. This gives the protein CASSQGPGSMDYGYTF.

This clone appeared a few times. This chain connects TRBV6-2 or TRBV6-3 to TRBJ2-4, with a possible D match to TRBD1 (7 bases). Germline loops: CDR1 MNHEY, CDR2 SVGEGT. The CDR3 is 13 amino acids. V lost 2 bases to trimming and J lost 7 bases, with 9 bases between them. CDR3 protein: CASSYPGGNIQYF. DNA for the CDR3: TGTGCCAGCAGTTACCCAGGGGGGAACATTCAGTACTTC.

The genes are TRBV27 and TRBJ2-6, with a weak D call TRBD2 (6 bases). The CDR3 runs to 15 residues. CDR1 is MNHEY, CDR2 SMNVEV, per germline (reference sequence). The germline V and J ends were trimmed by 3 bases and 4 bases, with 10 bases remaining between them. The CDR3, as DNA: TGTGCCAGCAGTTTTGGGGGGACCGGGGCCAACGTCCTGACTTTC. This codes for CASSFGGTGANVLTF.

The rearrangement uses TRBV24-1 and TRBJ2-1; D is uncertain. In germline, CDR1 is KGHDR, CDR2 SFDVKD. The CDR3 length is 14 residues. Trimming took 1 base from V and 9 from J, leaving 12 bases between them. CDR3 loop: CATSDFFLGAEQFF. The CDR3, as DNA: TGTGCCACCAGTGATTTCTTTTTGGGTGCTGAGCAGTTCTTC.

The V call is TRBV11-3, the J call TRBJ2-1, with no clear D. Germline V CDR1 and CDR2: SGHNT, YENEEA. This CDR3 comprises 12 residues. V shed 4 bases and J shed 8 bases, with 9 bases lying between them. The CDR3 nucleotides read TGTGCCAGCAGCTCCGGAAAGGATGAGCAGTTCTTC. This encodes CASSSGKDEQFF.

V is TRBV7-2 and J is TRBJ2-5; D is uncertain. This CDR3 region has 15 residues. The germline V gene has CDR1 SGHTA and CDR2 FQGNSA. Trimming pared 1 base from V and 1 base from J, leaving 10 bases between. The CDR3 sequence is CASSLVWQFQETQYF. Written as DNA, the CDR3 is TGTGCCAGCAGCTTAGTGTGGCAGTTCCAAGAGACCCAGTACTTC. Complete variable domain (other parts from reference TRBV7-2 and TRBJ2-5): GAGVSQSPSNKVTEKGKDVELRCDPISGHTALYWYRQSLGQGLEFLIYFQGNSAPDKSGLPSDRFSAERTGGSVSTLTIQRTQQEDSAVYLCASSLVWQFQETQYFGPGTRLLVL.

This clone was detected only once. V usage is TRBV6-2 or TRBV6-3 and J usage is TRBJ1-5, with TRBD1 as a possible D gene (5 bases). CDR1 and CDR2 from the germline V gene are MNHEY and SVGEGT. The CDR3 is made up of 16 amino acids. The ends were cut back, 6 bases at V and 2 bases at J, with 17 bases in the middle. The DNA of the CDR3 is TGTGCCAGCAGCGCCGGGACCTCGGGGGGCAATCAGCCCCAGCATTTT. Its protein product is CASSAGTSGGNQPQHF.